The 32 T cell receptor beta chains presented below share a single source sample, sequenced in a study of blood T cell repertoires in COVID-19. Only in-frame clones appear in the TCRdb table, and some are missing; sequencing was by immunoSEQ multiplex PCR. The repertoire includes 240,000 or so clones, roughly four fifths of them detected once, and about an eighth sits in the top ten. Sequencing was performed on peripheral blood. All receptors derive from a woman aged 55-70 years with active or convalescent COVID-19.

This clone showed up just once. The chain has TRBV29-1 and TRBJ1-1; tentative D call: TRBD1 (5 bases). Germline V gene lookup returns CDR1 SQVTM and CDR2 ANQGSEA. Trimming left V 6 bases short and J 4 bases short, with 30 bases between. CDR3 size: 18 residues. The CDR3 coding sequence is TGCAGCGTGCTTACCTTCTCGAGCCCACGGGGGGGGAGCACTGAAGCTTTCTTT. Amino acids: CSVLTFSSPRGGSTEAFF.

The chain employs TRBV19 and TRBJ2-5; maybe TRBD2 (6 bases). CDR1 and CDR2 from the germline V gene are LNHDA and SQIVND (reference sequence). V lost 5 bases, J lost 0 bases, and 13 bases lay in between. CDR3 length: 15 residues. The CDR3 region has the DNA TGTGCCAGTAGTGCCGTCGGGACTTACCAAGAGACCCAGTACTTC. It translates to CASSAVGTYQETQYF.

V gene TRBV29-1 combines with J gene TRBJ1-1, with D possibly matching TRBD1 (5 bases). With 4 bases removed from V and 5 bases from J, the gap between germline ends came to 14 bases. This CDR3 region has 13 residues. Germline-derived CDR1 and CDR2 are SQVTM and ANQGSEA. Written as DNA, the CDR3 is TGCAGCGTTGCCCCTCGGGGGTTGACTGAAGCTTTCTTT. Translating it yields CSVAPRGLTEAFF.

A single count supports this clone. J is TRBJ1-4 and V is TRBV9, with D possibly TRBD1 on 5 matching bases. V lost 0 bases to trimming and J lost 8 bases, with 14 bases between them. Germline CDR1 is SGDLS and CDR2 is YYNGEE. The CDR3 length is 15 residues. The CDR3 loop reads CASSVAVGGAEKLFF. The CDR3, as DNA: TGTGCCAGCAGCGTAGCTGTGGGGGGTGCAGAAAAACTGTTTTTT.

The chain couples TRBV30 to TRBJ1-4; 7 bases match TRBD1. Germline loops: CDR1 GTSNPN, CDR2 SVGIG (reference sequence). The J segment lost 7 bases and the V segment lost 1 base, leaving 6 bases of the junction unmatched. This CDR3 is built from 14 residues. The CDR3 protein is CAWSADRVGEKLFF. The CDR3 bases are TGTGCCTGGAGTGCCGACAGGGTGGGTGAAAAACTGTTTTTT.

The chain links TRBV18 to TRBJ2-3, with a weak D call TRBD2 (5 bases). The CDR3 length is 16 residues. Trimming removed 2 bases from V and 3 bases from J, with 15 bases in between. CDR1 KGHSH and CDR2 LQKENI come from the germline V gene. This CDR3 is CASSPSLASRTDTQYF. The DNA for the CDR3 is TGTGCCAGCTCACCAAGCCTAGCCTCTAGGACAGATACGCAGTATTTT.

V gene TRBV11-2 combines with J gene TRBJ2-3, with TRBD2 as a possible D gene (5 bases). The CDR3 sequence is 15 residues long. The V end was cut by 3 bases, the J end by 2 bases, with 12 bases between. CDR1 and CDR2 (germline): SGHAT, FQNNGV. Here the CDR3 DNA reads TGTGCCAGCAGCTTTAGCGAACCCCCCACAGATACGCAGTATTTT. This translates into CASSFSEPPTDTQYF.

J is TRBJ1-1 and V is TRBV3-1 (or the pseudogene TRBV3-2), with D possibly being TRBD1 (5 bases). Germline CDR1 is LGHDT and CDR2 is YNNKEL (reference sequence). The CDR3 is 14 amino acids. The germline V and J ends were trimmed by 4 bases and 1 base, with 10 bases remaining between them. Here the CDR3 DNA reads TGTGCCAGCAGCCCCTCGACAGAGAACACTGAAGCTTTCTTT. Amino acids: CASSPSTENTEAFF.

The chain carries TRBV2 and TRBJ1-5; the D is unclear. Per the germline V gene, CDR1 is SNHLY and CDR2 is FYNNEI. The CDR3 length is 13 residues. Trimming took off 6 bases at V and 5 bases at J, with 11 bases between the two ends. The CDR3: CASRREVDQPQHF. CDR3 DNA: TGTGCCAGCAGGAGGGAGGTGGATCAGCCCCAGCATTTT.

The chain employs TRBV5-6 and TRBJ1-2; D not resolved. The length of the CDR3 is 12 residues. Germline lookup yields CDR1 SGHDT and CDR2 YYEEEE. Trimming took 0 bases from V and 4 from J, leaving 4 bases between them. DNA of the CDR3: TGTGCCAGCAGCTTGGACTTCTATGGCTACACCTTC. Its protein product is CASSLDFYGYTF.

The rearrangement joins TRBV7-2 to TRBJ2-3; 11 bases are a match to TRBD2. Germline assignment: CDR1 SGHTA and CDR2 FQGNSA. This CDR3 region has 15 residues. V shed 8 bases, J shed 5 bases, and the junction held 9 bases outside the gene matches. The CDR3 sequence: CASGLAGGRGDTQYF. CDR3 sequence (DNA): TGTGCCAGCGGATTAGCGGGGGGGCGAGGAGATACGCAGTATTTT.

The J gene is TRBJ2-1, the V gene TRBV6-6; D unclear. This CDR3 has 14 residues. Per the germline V gene, CDR1 is MNHNY and CDR2 is SVGAGI (reference sequence). V shed 0 bases and J shed 6 bases, with 9 bases lying between them. CDR3 sequence (DNA): TGTGCCAGCAGTTACTCTATTGGGCCCAATGAGCAGTTCTTC. Protein sequence: CASSYSIGPNEQFF.

With regard to this clone: This sample includes further DNA sequences coding for the same CDR3. The chain has TRBV7-9 and TRBJ1-2, with 7 bases matching TRBD1. The CDR3 runs 13 residues. Germline trimming cut 5 bases from V and 3 bases from J; bases unmatched to any gene: 3. Per germline, CDR1 SEHNR and CDR2 FQNEAQ (reference sequence). As DNA, the CDR3 is TGTGCCAGCAGCCCCGGGACAGACTATGGCTACACCTTC. Translated: CASSPGTDYGYTF.

This sequence joins TRBV2 and TRBJ2-5; D is possibly TRBD1 (6 bases). Trimming removed 9 bases from V and 2 bases from J, with 13 bases in between. The CDR3 length is 13 residues. The germline V gene encodes CDR1 SNHLY and CDR2 FYNNEI. The CDR3 DNA is TGTGCCAGTTCAACAGGGTTACAAGAGACCCAGTACTTC. Translation gives CASSTGLQETQYF. Combining the CDR3 with reference TRBV2 and TRBJ2-5 gives the whole variable domain EPEVTQTPSHQVTQMGQEVILRCVPISNHLYFYWYRQILGQKVEFLVSFYNNEISEKSEIFDDQFSVERPDGSNFTLKIRSTKLEDSAMYFCASSTGLQETQYFGPGTRLLVL.

The CDR3 sequence: CASSLATGGVEKLFF. CDR3 nucleotide sequence: TGTGCCAGCAGCCTTGCTACAGGGGGCGTTGAAAAACTGTTTTTT. V gene TRBV5-6 combines with J gene TRBJ1-4, with 9 positions matching TRBD1. The CDR3 loop spans 15 amino acids. V shed 4 bases and J 7 bases; nucleotides not matched to a gene: 8. From germline, CDR1 is SGHDT and CDR2 YYEEEE.

This rearrangement joins TRBV14 to TRBJ1-1; D possibly corresponds to TRBD1 (5 bases). Germline-derived CDR1 and CDR2 are SGHDN and FVKESK. This CDR3 is built from 16 residues. Trimming pared 0 bases from V and 5 bases from J, leaving 16 bases between. CDR3: CASSQDYRGRRTEAFF. The CDR3 DNA is TGTGCCAGCAGCCAAGATTATCGGGGGAGAAGGACTGAAGCTTTCTTT. The full variable domain, completed using reference TRBV14 and TRBJ1-1, is EAGVTQFPSHSVIEKGQTVTLRCDPISGHDNLYWYRRVMGKEIKFLLHFVKESKQDESGMPNNRFLAERTGGTYSTLKVQPAELEDSGVYFCASSQDYRGRRTEAFFGQGTRLTVV.

The chain uses TRBV6-2 or TRBV6-3 and TRBJ1-2; the match to TRBD1 covers 12 bases. The CDR3 loop spans 16 amino acids. Trimming cost V 5 bases and J 0 bases; bases outside gene matches: 4. CDR1 is MNHEY, CDR2 SVGEGT, per germline. CDR3 in amino acids: CASSVGTGGPNYGYTF. CDR3 coding DNA: TGTGCCAGCAGTGTCGGGACAGGGGGCCCTAACTATGGCTACACCTTC.

The chain employs TRBV27 and TRBJ2-3, with 7 bases fitting TRBD1. Trimming at V came to 4 bases and at J to 10 bases, leaving 11 bases not matched to a gene. The CDR3 sequence is 14 residues long. The germline CDR1 and CDR2 sequences are MNHEY and SMNVEV (reference sequence). As DNA, the CDR3 is TGTGCCAGCAGTTGGACAGGAGGACTCAGTGCGCAGTATTTT. Translation: CASSWTGGLSAQYF.

The count of this clone is one. The V call is TRBV9, the J call TRBJ2-1; 7 bases are a match to TRBD1. Germline CDR1 and CDR2: SGDLS and YYNGEE. The junction had 7 bases not matched to a gene; V was cut back by 4 bases and J by 3 bases. The CDR3 runs 15 residues. For the CDR3, the DNA is TGTGCCAGCAGCATCCAGGGGGAAGACTACAATGAGCAGTTCTTC. Its translation: CASSIQGEDYNEQFF.

This clone has more than one count but fewer than ten. The J gene is TRBJ1-6, the V gene TRBV9, with D perhaps TRBD1 (6 bases). V shed 0 bases and J shed 10 bases, with 11 bases lying between them. Germline values: CDR1 SGDLS, CDR2 YYNGEE. The CDR3 covers 14 residues. The CDR3 loop is CASSVGRGRSPLHF. CDR3 coding DNA: TGTGCCAGCAGCGTAGGCAGGGGAAGGTCACCCCTCCACTTT.

A few counts support this clone. The sample holds other DNA sequences that translate to the same CDR3. CDR3: CSVVRGSGNTIYF. CDR3 coding DNA: TGCAGCGTTGTCAGGGGCTCTGGAAACACCATATATTTT. The chain has TRBV29-1 and TRBJ1-3; maybe TRBD1 (6 bases). The germline V and J ends were trimmed by 4 bases and 0 bases, with 7 bases remaining between them. The CDR3 extends over 13 amino acids. Germline CDR1 SQVTM, CDR2 ANQGSEA.

The rearrangement uses TRBV27 and TRBJ2-5; perhaps TRBD1 as D (5 bases). The CDR3 runs to 15 residues. Deletions cut 5 bases from V and 2 bases from J, with 15 bases between. Germline V gives CDR1 MNHEY, CDR2 SMNVEV (reference sequence). The CDR3 DNA is TGTGCCAGCAGTCCCCTTTACCGACAGCAAGAGACCCAGTACTTC. Its protein is CASSPLYRQQETQYF.

V is TRBV7-9 and J is TRBJ1-3; D gene ambiguous. Germline V gene data show CDR1 as SEHNR and CDR2 as FQNEAQ (reference sequence). The CDR3 is 13 residues long. V lost 6 bases, J lost 4 bases, and 10 bases lay in between. CDR3 region: CASRGGPGNTIYF. In nucleotides, the CDR3 is TGTGCCAGCAGGGGAGGCCCGGGAAACACCATATATTTT.

This chain connects TRBV7-9 to TRBJ1-1; D unclear. The germline V gene has CDR1 SEHNR and CDR2 FQNEAQ (reference sequence). This CDR3 comprises 16 residues. Trimming stripped 0 bases from V and 3 bases from J, with 14 bases between. CDR3 sequence reads: CASSLALGGRDTEAFF. For the CDR3, the DNA is TGTGCCAGCAGCTTAGCGCTCGGCGGGAGGGACACTGAAGCTTTCTTT.

The rearrangement joins TRBV4-1 to TRBJ2-3; 9 bases map to TRBD2. The CDR3 is made up of 16 amino acids. Trimming at V came to 1 base and at J to 6 bases, leaving 8 bases not matched to a gene. Germline V CDR1 and CDR2: MGHRA, YSYEKL. The CDR3 region is CASSQGAGGRQDTQYF. CDR3 sequence (DNA): TGCGCCAGCAGCCAAGGAGCGGGGGGCCGACAGGATACGCAGTATTTT.

The CDR3 sequence is CASSLPPPANYYEQYF. The CDR3 region has the DNA TGTGCCAGCAGCCTACCCCCCCCGGCAAACTACTACGAGCAGTACTTC. The chain combines TRBV9 with TRBJ2-7; no clear D gene. Germline V gene data show CDR1 as SGDLS and CDR2 as YYNGEE. This CDR3 spans 16 amino acids. V was shortened by 4 bases and J by 3 bases, with 20 bases between the two germline ends.

The V and J genes are TRBV5-6 and TRBJ2-3; D ambiguous. Trimming removed 0 bases from V and 4 bases from J, with 9 bases in between. The CDR3 has 14 amino acids. The germline V gene has CDR1 SGHDT and CDR2 YYEEEE. CDR3 coding DNA: TGTGCCAGCAGCTTGGGAGCAGAGGCAGATACGCAGTATTTT. Its translation is CASSLGAEADTQYF. Full variable domain (outside the CDR3, taken from reference TRBV5-6 and TRBJ2-3): DAGVTQSPTHLIKTRGQQVTLRCSPKSGHDTVSWYQQALGQGPQFIFQYYEEEERQRGNFPDRFSGHQFPNYSSELNVNALLLGDSALYLCASSLGAEADTQYFGPGTRLTVL.

The J gene is TRBJ1-1, the V gene TRBV18; 9 nucleotides agree with TRBD1. V gave up 1 base and J gave up 2 bases; unmatched junction bases: 17. From germline, CDR1 is KGHSH and CDR2 LQKENI. The CDR3 contains 20 residues. CDR3 sequence (DNA): TGTGCCAGCTCACCACGCGGACCGGTTGGGACAGGGTGGAAAAACACTGAAGCTTTCTTT. This codes for CASSPRGPVGTGWKNTEAFF.

This clone was observed a single time. The chain combines TRBV28 with TRBJ1-5; D is unresolved. The CDR3 extends over 15 amino acids. Germline V gene lookup returns CDR1 MDHEN and CDR2 SYDVKM. V dropped 6 bases and J dropped 2 bases, with 14 bases sitting between them. The CDR3 spells CASSPWEGGNQPQHF. The CDR3 DNA reads as TGTGCCAGCAGCCCTTGGGAGGGTGGCAATCAGCCCCAGCATTTT. The whole variable domain, filled in from reference TRBV28 and TRBJ1-5, reads DVKVTQSSRYLVKRTGEKVFLECVQDMDHENMFWYRQDPGLGLRLIYFSYDVKMKEKGDIPEGYSVSREKKERFSLILESASTNQTSMYLCASSPWEGGNQPQHFGDGTRLSIL.

J is TRBJ1-1 and V is TRBV28; unclear D gene. Germline assignment: CDR1 MDHEN and CDR2 SYDVKM. The germline V and J ends were trimmed by 6 bases and 0 bases, with 8 bases remaining between them. This CDR3 is 13 amino acids long. DNA of the CDR3: TGTGCCAGCAGGCGAGAGATGAACACTGAAGCTTTCTTT. Its protein is CASRREMNTEAFF.

V usage is TRBV11-2 and J usage is TRBJ1-4, with 7 bases lining up with TRBD1. Germline V gene sequence: CDR1 SGHAT, CDR2 FQNNGV. V shed 1 base and J 5 bases; nucleotides not matched to a gene: 10. The CDR3 is 17 amino acids. The CDR3 DNA follows: TGTGCCAGCAGCTTAGCCTTGATGGCAGGGGGAAATGAAAAACTGTTTTTT. This sequence encodes CASSLALMAGGNEKLFF.

V is TRBV18 and J is TRBJ1-5; 7 bases map to TRBD1. J was trimmed by 1 base and V by 1 base; bases with no gene match: 10. This CDR3 has 18 residues. Germline assignment: CDR1 KGHSH and CDR2 LQKENI. The CDR3: CASSPRGQSPISNQPQHF. The CDR3 DNA sequence: TGTGCCAGCTCACCACGGGGACAGTCCCCTATAAGCAATCAGCCCCAGCATTTT. Using reference TRBV18 and TRBJ1-5 for the parts outside the CDR3, the full variable domain is NAGVMQNPRHLVRRRGQEARLRCSPMKGHSHVYWYRQLPEEGLKFMVYLQKENIIDESGMPKERFSAEFPKEGPSILRIQQVVRGDSAAYFCASSPRGQSPISNQPQHFGDGTRLSIL.